One sample yielded the 24 T cell receptor beta chains listed below, sequenced in a study of T cell responses to AZD1222 COVID-19 vaccine. Assay: immunoSEQ multiplex PCR; the TCRdb copy retains only in-frame clones and omits some. This table holds 120,000 or so clones, around nine tenths found once. Sequenced here: peripheral blood, sampled on day 0 of AZD1222 vaccination. These receptors all come from an adult in good health.

The V call is TRBV5-1, the J call TRBJ1-1, with TRBD1 identical over 7 bases. J lost 4 bases, V lost 4 bases, and 4 bases had no gene match. CDR3 length: 13 residues. Germline lookup yields CDR1 SGHRS and CDR2 YFSETQ. The CDR3 DNA reads as TGCGCCAGCAGCCATGACAGGGCCACTGAAGCTTTCTTT. Protein: CASSHDRATEAFF.

The V and J genes are TRBV24-1 and TRBJ2-5; TRBD1 agrees at 8 bases. The V gene end was trimmed by 6 bases and the J gene end by 4 bases; junction bases not matched to a gene: 3. The CDR3 runs to 13 residues. Looked up from germline, CDR1 is KGHDR and CDR2 is SFDVKD. CDR3 sequence: CATSITGGETQYF. CDR3 DNA: TGTGCCACCAGTATAACAGGGGGAGAGACCCAGTACTTC.

The chain joins TRBV21-1 to TRBJ2-5. TRBV21-1 is a recognized pseudogene. This CDR3 spans 13 amino acids. The CDR3 bases are TGTGCCAGCAGCAATGGGGTGTGGGAGACCCAGTACTTC. Its protein is CASSNGVWETQYF.

The chain combines TRBV28 with TRBJ2-1; 12 bases line up with TRBD2. The junction had 9 bases not matched to a gene; V was cut back by 6 bases and J by 12 bases. The CDR3 runs 14 residues. Germline-derived CDR1 and CDR2 are MDHEN and SYDVKM. DNA for the CDR3: TGTGCCAGCAGCCCGGGACTAGCGGGTACTGGGCAGTTCTTC. Protein product: CASSPGLAGTGQFF.

This chain connects TRBV28 to TRBJ1-2, with TRBD1 matching over 9 bases. The junction had 4 bases not matched to a gene; V was cut back by 1 base and J by 7 bases. The length of the CDR3 is 14 residues. Per germline, CDR1 MDHEN and CDR2 SYDVKM. Written as DNA, the CDR3 is TGTGCCAGCAGTTTATCCGGGACAGGGAGTGGCTACACCTTC. Translation gives CASSLSGTGSGYTF.

The chain joins TRBV28 to TRBJ2-3; D possibly corresponds to TRBD1 (6 bases). The CDR3 totals 15 residues. The ends were cut back, 6 bases at V and 3 bases at J, with 16 bases in the middle. Germline CDR1 is MDHEN and CDR2 is SYDVKM. The CDR3 is CASSPPQRGTDTQYF. CDR3 DNA: TGTGCCAGCAGCCCACCCCAGAGGGGGACAGATACGCAGTATTTT.

The gene calls are TRBV28 and TRBJ1-5, with 8 bases identical to TRBD1. V gave up 6 bases and J gave up 6 bases; unmatched junction bases: 10. Germline assignment: CDR1 MDHEN and CDR2 SYDVKM. This CDR3 has 15 amino acids. The CDR3 region has the DNA TGTGCCAGCAGACAGAGGACAGGGCGGGTTCAGCCCCAGCATTTT. Amino acids: CASRQRTGRVQPQHF.

V and J are TRBV6-4 and TRBJ2-1; 8 nucleotides agree with TRBD2. The V segment lost 5 bases and the J segment 2 bases; nucleotides outside the gene matches: 8. Germline V lookup: CDR1 MRHNA, CDR2 SNTAGT. The CDR3 sequence is 16 residues long. The CDR3 DNA reads TGTGCCAGCAGTATCATAGCGGGATCCCCCTACAATGAGCAGTTCTTC. Its translation is CASSIIAGSPYNEQFF.

J is TRBJ2-7 and V is TRBV12-1; the table's TRBD2 call for D was not verified on the DNA. TRBV12-1 is classified as a pseudogene. The CDR3 sequence is 17 residues long. CDR3 nucleotide sequence: TGTGCCAGCAGCTTCGGTAGCGGGCAAATGTACTCCTACGAGCAGTACTTC. Protein product: CASSFGSGQMYSYEQYF.

This chain joins TRBV28 and TRBJ1-5, with D possibly TRBD1 on 5 matching bases. Trimming left V 5 bases short and J 7 bases short, with 18 bases between. This CDR3 contains 15 residues. Per the germline V gene, CDR1 is MDHEN and CDR2 is SYDVKM. As DNA, the CDR3 is TGTGCCAGCAGTGGGGGGAGCGGGACGGCCCAGCCCCAGCATTTT. Amino acid sequence: CASSGGSGTAQPQHF.

V is TRBV5-1 and J is TRBJ2-1, with D possibly matching TRBD2 (6 bases). The germline gives CDR1 SGHRS, CDR2 YFSETQ. Deletions cut 2 bases from V and 0 bases from J, with 12 bases between. The CDR3 contains 16 residues. The CDR3 spells CASSLSGGSSYNEQFF. Here the CDR3 DNA reads TGCGCCAGCAGCTTAAGTGGGGGGAGCTCCTACAATGAGCAGTTCTTC.

The chain links TRBV5-1 to TRBJ2-3; possibly TRBD2 for D (5 bases). The CDR3 totals 14 residues. The V end lost 4 bases, the J end lost 0 bases, and 9 bases lay between the germline ends. Per germline, CDR1 SGHRS and CDR2 YFSETQ. This CDR3 is CASSRTPSTDTQYF. CDR3 DNA: TGCGCCAGCAGCCGGACTCCTAGCACAGATACGCAGTATTTT.

The V call is TRBV28, the J call TRBJ2-7, with D hard to call. Germline CDR1 and CDR2: MDHEN and SYDVKM. The V end lost 2 bases, the J end lost 1 base, and 12 bases lay between the germline ends. This CDR3 contains 15 residues. The CDR3 loop reads CASSLPGFFSYEQYF. For the CDR3, the DNA is TGTGCCAGCAGTTTACCTGGATTTTTTTCCTACGAGCAGTACTTC.

The chain carries TRBV6-1 and TRBJ2-7; no firm D call. Deletions cut 3 bases from V and 7 bases from J, with 7 bases between. From germline, CDR1 is MNHNS and CDR2 SASEGT. This CDR3 contains 11 residues. The CDR3 bases are TGTGCCAGCAGTGACGGCCCAGAGCAGTACTTC. This translates into CASSDGPEQYF.

The chain links TRBV19 to TRBJ2-1, with a possible D match to TRBD2 (5 bases). Germline lookup yields CDR1 LNHDA and CDR2 SQIVND (reference sequence). Between the trimmed V and J ends, which lost 3 bases and 3 bases, there was a span of 18 bases. The CDR3 is 17 residues long. The CDR3: CASSMGWERTRYNEQFF. The CDR3 nucleotides are TGTGCCAGTAGTATGGGGTGGGAGCGGACCCGCTACAATGAGCAGTTCTTC.

The chain is built from TRBV5-4 and TRBJ1-1, with TRBD1 matching 7 bases. Germline CDR1 reads SGHNT; CDR2 reads YYREEE (reference sequence). Losses at the gene ends were 4 bases for V and 4 bases for J; bases not matched to a gene: 7. The CDR3 loop spans 14 amino acids. The CDR3 DNA reads as TGTGCCAGCAGCAACACAGGGGCGATCACTGAAGCTTTCTTT. Protein product: CASSNTGAITEAFF.

The V and J genes are TRBV5-4 and TRBJ2-1; D may match TRBD1 or TRBD2 (6 bases each). The germline CDR1 and CDR2 sequences are SGHNT and YYREEE (reference sequence). The CDR3 is 15 amino acids. V was clipped by 0 bases and J by 9 bases, with 16 bases between them. Here the CDR3 reads CASSLAGTSRGEQFF. Here the CDR3 DNA reads TGTGCCAGCAGCTTGGCCGGAACTAGCAGGGGTGAGCAGTTCTTC.

The chain combines TRBV6-5 with TRBJ2-1, with TRBD2 identical over 7 bases. The CDR3 covers 13 residues. CDR1 and CDR2 (germline): MNHEY, SVGAGI. V shed 5 bases, J shed 7 bases, and the junction held 5 bases outside the gene matches. CDR3 nucleotides: TGTGCCAGCAGTATCCGGGGGGAGAATGAGCAGTTCTTC. Translated, it gives CASSIRGENEQFF.

The chain recombines TRBV6-4 with TRBJ2-3; D possibly corresponds to TRBD2 (5 bases). The CDR3 sequence is 13 residues long. Germline V lookup: CDR1 MRHNA, CDR2 SNTAGT. V lost 4 bases, J lost 2 bases, and 7 bases lay in between. CDR3 bases: TGTGCCAGCAGTGTCGGGGACACAGATACGCAGTATTTT. The encoded protein is CASSVGDTDTQYF.

The rearrangement uses TRBV7-9 and TRBJ2-7, with D uncertain. The V end was cut by 0 bases, the J end by 5 bases, with 11 bases between. This CDR3 is 14 amino acids long. CDR1 and CDR2 from the germline V gene are SEHNR and FQNEAQ (reference sequence). The CDR3 DNA sequence: TGTGCCAGCAGCTTAGCAGGGATCCCGGACGAGCAGTACTTC. Residues: CASSLAGIPDEQYF.

V and J are TRBV28 and TRBJ2-7; unclear D gene. Trimming took 5 bases from V and 4 from J, leaving 12 bases between them. The V gene's germline CDR1 is MDHEN and CDR2 SYDVKM. The CDR3 runs 13 residues. CDR3 coding DNA: TGTGCCAGCAGTACGGCCAGAAATTACGAGCAGTACTTC. This translates into CASSTARNYEQYF.

The chain links TRBV28 to TRBJ1-4; D is perhaps TRBD1 (5 bases). There are 14 residues in the CDR3. Germline V lookup: CDR1 MDHEN, CDR2 SYDVKM. The V end was cut by 7 bases, the J end by 8 bases, with 17 bases between. The chain's CDR3 is CASTLGAGYEKLFF. The CDR3 DNA reads as TGTGCCAGCACCCTTGGGGCGGGGTACGAAAAACTGTTTTTT.

This chain connects TRBV11-2 to TRBJ2-2, with 15 bases matching TRBD2. J gave up 6 bases and V 3 bases, and 2 bases lay outside the gene matches. Germline V gives CDR1 SGHAT, CDR2 FQNNGV. This CDR3 has 16 residues. CDR3 DNA: TGTGCCAGCAGCTTCCGGACTAGCGGGAGGGCCGGGGAGCTGTTTTTT. This encodes CASSFRTSGRAGELFF.

The gene calls are TRBV12-3 or TRBV12-4 and TRBJ1-6; D uncertain. V gave up 0 bases and J gave up 13 bases, with 7 bases separating them. The CDR3 has 12 amino acids. The CDR3 loop is CASSLALGPLHF. Here the CDR3 DNA reads TGTGCCAGCAGTTTAGCCCTGGGTCCCCTCCACTTT.